This T cell receptor beta chain was identified in a study of T cells in localized non-small cell lung cancer. As for this clone: Its target is not known.

Clones were sequenced by immunoSEQ multiplex PCR, and TCRdb holds only the in-frame ones, with some missing. The sample holds just under 80,000 clones, around 82% seen once. The junction had 6 bases not matched to a gene; V was cut back by 4 bases and J by 2 bases. Per the germline V gene, CDR1 is LGHNA and CDR2 is YSLEER. This CDR3 region has 15 residues. Whole-study findings and limits: Heterogeneity is still possible, as just one tumor region was sequenced.

The receptor's source is a female donor aged 60 or older with stage I lung adenocarcinoma. Sequences were derived from peripheral blood, sampled before any cancer treatment. This chain uses TRBV4-3 with TRBJ2-3, with 7 positions matching TRBD2. CDR3 protein: CASSLLAGDTDTQYF. The CDR3 DNA reads as TGCGCCAGCAGCCTACTGGCGGGGGACACAGATACGCAGTATTTT.